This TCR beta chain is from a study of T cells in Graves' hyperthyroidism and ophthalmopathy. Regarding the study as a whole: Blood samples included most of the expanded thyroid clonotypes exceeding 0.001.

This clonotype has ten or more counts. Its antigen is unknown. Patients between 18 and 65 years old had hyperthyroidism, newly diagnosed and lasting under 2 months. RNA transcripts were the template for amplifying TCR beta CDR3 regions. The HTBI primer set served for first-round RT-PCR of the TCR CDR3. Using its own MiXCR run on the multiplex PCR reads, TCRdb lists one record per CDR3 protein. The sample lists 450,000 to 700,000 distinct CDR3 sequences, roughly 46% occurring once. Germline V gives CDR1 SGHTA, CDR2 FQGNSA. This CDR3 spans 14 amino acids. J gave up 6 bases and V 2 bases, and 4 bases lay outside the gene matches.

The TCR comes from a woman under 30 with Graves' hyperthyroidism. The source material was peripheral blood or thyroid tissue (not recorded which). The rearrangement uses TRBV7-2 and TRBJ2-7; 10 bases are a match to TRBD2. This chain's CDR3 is CASSLSGRAGEQYF. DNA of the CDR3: TGTGCCAGCAGCTTAAGCGGGAGGGCGGGCGAGCAGTACTTC.